These T cell receptor beta chains were read from a single sample in a study of blood T cell repertoires in COVID-19. Here immunoSEQ multiplex PCR was the method, and the copy in TCRdb shows in-frame clones only, minus some. In the table there are roughly 400,000 clones, about 88% of which are singletons. Sequenced material: PBMCs or T cells enriched from blood (not recorded which). These receptors were taken from a woman between 18 and 29 years old who had been exposed to COVID-19. CDR3s include the opening cysteine and the closing phenylalanine or tryptophan. The D gene is left open where the match is weak. For some rows the clone size is stated as once, few or many, or as a class when expanded; others skip it.

>-|TRBJ1-2|TRBV7-2|-
TGTGCCAGCAGCCCCCTCTCGACGGGGTATGGCTACACCTTC
CASSPLSTGYGYTF
>-|TRBJ1-2|TRBV7-9|-
TGTGCCAGCAGCCCCGGGGACTATGGCTACACCTTC
CASSPGDYGYTF
>TRBD2|TRBJ2-2|TRBV7-8|once
TGTGCCAGCAGCTCGATAGCGGGAACAACCGGGGAGCTGTTTTTT
CASSSIAGTTGELFF
>-|TRBJ1-1|TRBV29-1|-
TGCAGCGTTGACGGGGGTTGGACACCCCATGAAGCTTTCTTT
CSVDGGWTPHEAFF
>TRBD1|TRBJ1-5|TRBV27|-
TGTGCCAGCAGTTCGACAGGGAGCAATCAGCCCCAGCATTTT
CASSSTGSNQPQHF
>-|TRBJ1-4|TRBV27|-
TGTGCCAGCGGACTACCCACCCCGGGGCGAGGTGAAAAACTGTTTTTT
CASGLPTPGRGEKLFF
>TRBD2|TRBJ2-1|TRBV24-1|-
TGTGCCACCAGTGAAGCTAGCGGGGGACCGTACAATGAGCAGTTCTTC
CATSEASGGPYNEQFF
>TRBD2|TRBJ2-7|TRBV19|-
TGTGCCAGTAGTATAACTAGCGGTTTCCCCCTCTACGAGCAGTACTTC
CASSITSGFPLYEQYF
>-|TRBJ1-2|TRBV9|-
TGTGCCAGCAGCGTAGGACAGGCCCTTAACTATGGCTACACCTTC
CASSVGQALNYGYTF
>-|TRBJ2-7|TRBV9|-
TGTGCCAGCAGCGCTGAGCCGGGGGTCAACGAGCAGTACTTC
CASSAEPGVNEQYF
>TRBD2|TRBJ2-3|TRBV5-1|-
TGCGCCAGCGGGGGGCTAGCGGGAGTTGTAAATACGCAGTATTTT
CASGGLAGVVNTQYF
>-|TRBJ1-3|TRBV7-9|-
TGTGCCAGCAGCTTAGAGTACAGCCCTTCTGGAAACACCATATATTTT
CASSLEYSPSGNTIYF
>TRBD1|TRBJ2-7|TRBV29-1|-
TGCAGCGTTGATGGGACAGGGAACCCCTACGAGCAGTACTTC
CSVDGTGNPYEQYF
>TRBD1|TRBJ2-1|TRBV6-2/TRBV6-3|few
TGTGCCAGCAGTGGGACAGGAACCTACAATGAGCAGTTCTTC
CASSGTGTYNEQFF
>TRBD1|TRBJ1-3|TRBV2|-
TGTGCCAGCAGACCGCAGGGGGCGCAAGGAAACACCATATATTTT
CASRPQGAQGNTIYF
>-|TRBJ2-1|TRBV9|-
TGTGCCAGCAGCCCCACATCCCTGTGGGGCTTCCACAATGAGCAGTTCTTC
CASSPTSLWGFHNEQFF
>-|TRBJ2-4|TRBV28|-
TGTGCCAGCAGTAAGGGGTACTCTGCCAAAAACATTCAGTACTTC
CASSKGYSAKNIQYF
>TRBD1|TRBJ2-7|TRBV28|once
TGTGCCAGCAGTCACGGGACAGGGAACGAGCAGTACTTC
CASSHGTGNEQYF
>-|TRBJ2-6|TRBV7-9|-
TGTGCCAGCAGCTTAGTTTCGGTATATTCCAACGTCCTGACTTTC
CASSLVSVYSNVLTF
>-|TRBJ1-5|TRBV3-1/TRBV3-2|-
TGTGCCAGCAGCCAAGCAGGGATCGGTCGACCCCAGCATTTT
CASSQAGIGRPQHF
>TRBD1|TRBJ1-5|TRBV28|-
TGTGCCAGCAGCTCAGCTGGTCTATGGACAGGGAAAGATCAGCCCCAGCATTTT
CASSSAGLWTGKDQPQHF
>-|TRBJ2-2|TRBV5-1|-
TGCGCCAGCAGCCCTTTCGGCACCGGGGAGCTGTTTTTT
CASSPFGTGELFF
>TRBD2|TRBJ2-1|TRBV9|-
TGTGCCAGCAGCGTAGAAGCGGGGGCCTTAAACAATGAGCAGTTCTTC
CASSVEAGALNNEQFF